The 26 T cell receptor beta chains listed next were all sequenced from one sample in a study of CD8+CD57+ T cells in acquired aplastic anemia. TCR beta VDJ and CDR3 profiling used genomic DNA as template. TCRdb re-called the reads through MiXCR, storing one row per CDR3 protein. The sample lists 260,000 or so distinct CDR3 sequences; approximately 86% were seen once. Those patients picked for sequencing had displayed CD8+CD57+ cell expansion on flow cytometry. Sequenced input: sorted CD4+, CD8+, or CD8+CD57+ T cells (not recorded which) from PBMCs. Receptor source: a human donor with aplastic anemia.

A note on this clonotype: A much larger clone sits a single nucleotide away, making a read error possible. No conserved phenylalanine or tryptophan is present at the end of the CDR3, so a read error is the likely explanation. It is unclear where the CDR3 begins or ends on the DNA, so no DNA is shown, and the CDR3 is as TCRdb lists it. The CDR3: CASSLDLTENTEV. The chain recombines TRBV9 with TRBJ2-3; the tabulated D call, TRBD1, remains unverified against the DNA. Looked up from germline, CDR1 is SGDLS and CDR2 is YYNGEE. The CDR3 numbers 13 amino acids, ends counted.

This clonotype showed up just a few times. The DNA of the CDR3 is TGTGCCAGCAGTGAGTCGTATAGTCACGAGCCCCAGCATTTT. Protein sequence: CASSESYSHEPQHF. The V call is TRBV2, the J call TRBJ2-3; D not resolved. The DNA end favors TRBJ1-5, so the J call may be wrong. The CDR3 consists of 14 residues. Germline CDR1 and CDR2: SNHLY and FYNNEI.

The chain combines TRBV11-3 with TRBJ2-4; D gene uncertain. This CDR3 has 12 residues. Trimming stripped 8 bases from V and 11 bases from J, with 16 bases between. In germline, CDR1 is SGHNT, CDR2 YENEEA. This chain's CDR3 is CASGGDRALQYF. In DNA, the CDR3 is TGTGCCAGCGGTGGGGATAGGGCCCTTCAGTACTTC.

The chain is built from TRBV11-3 and TRBJ2-2; D ambiguous. This CDR3 has 14 residues. Trimming shortened V by 6 bases and J by 3 bases, and 11 bases separated the two germline ends. The V gene's germline CDR1 is SGHNT and CDR2 YENEEA. Written as DNA, the CDR3 is TGTGCCAGCAGTGACTTTCTAGACACCGGGGAGCTGTTTTTT. Translating it yields CASSDFLDTGELFF.

The table lists this clonotype with a count of one. The rearrangement links TRBV11-1 to TRBJ1-5; D is possibly TRBD1 (5 bases). The CDR3 totals 16 residues. Germline-derived CDR1 and CDR2 are SGHAT and FQDESV (reference sequence). The V end was cut by 3 bases, the J end by 4 bases, with 16 bases between. CDR3 amino acids: CASSFQRSGGNQPQHF. CDR3 DNA sequence: TGTGCCAGCAGCTTTCAAAGAAGCGGGGGGAATCAGCCCCAGCATTTT.

Ten or more counts support this clonotype. The CDR3, as DNA: TGTGCCAGCAGTTTATTGGGCGGGCTAGGCACGGAGACCCAGTACTTC. It translates to CASSLLGGLGTETQYF. The rearrangement joins TRBV28 to TRBJ2-5, with TRBD2 as a possible D gene (5 bases). CDR3 length: 16 amino acids. With 1 base removed from V and 5 bases from J, the gap between germline ends came to 17 bases. The germline CDR1 and CDR2 sequences are MDHEN and SYDVKM.

A word on this clonotype: Germline and junction disagree at one end, which may indicate a read error. The chain couples TRBV7-3 to TRBJ2-5, with 7 bases matching TRBD2. Looked up from germline, CDR1 is SGHTA and CDR2 is FQGTGA. The CDR3 covers 15 residues. CDR3 DNA: TGTGCCAGCAGCTTGTATCGCCCTGCGGGGGAGAGCCAGTACTTC. Translating gives CASSLYRPAGESQYF.

In this sample, this clonotype turned up once. The V and J genes are TRBV20-1 and TRBJ2-5, with D uncertain. The V gene's germline CDR1 is DFQATT and CDR2 SNEGSKA (reference sequence). Trimming pared 1 base from V and 1 base from J, leaving 7 bases between. The CDR3 extends over 13 amino acids. CDR3 in amino acids: CSARVGSQETQYF. The DNA for the CDR3 is TGCAGTGCTAGAGTAGGCAGCCAAGAGACCCAGTACTTC.

A word on this clonotype: A read error may produce the germline difference seen at one junction end. The V call is TRBV9, the J call TRBJ2-7; the match to TRBD1 covers 7 bases. This CDR3 contains 14 residues. Germline CDR1 is SGDLS and CDR2 is YYNGEE. In nucleotides, the CDR3 is TGTGCCACCAGCGGCCGGGGACAGACCACAGATACGCACTTC. Translation gives CATSGRGQTTDTHF.

The chain carries TRBV7-8 and TRBJ2-3, with 7 bases fitting TRBD2. J lost 14 bases, V lost 3 bases, and 14 bases had no gene match. Looked up from germline, CDR1 is SGHVS and CDR2 is FQNEAQ. CDR3 length: 14 residues. The CDR3 sequence is CASSFPGGPDTLYF. The CDR3 region has the DNA TGTGCCAGCAGCTTTCCGGGAGGTCCCGATACCCTGTATTTT.

Concerning this clonotype itself: Compared with germline, one end of the junction differs, possibly owing to a read error. CDR3 amino acids: CASGLHGQETQYF. The CDR3 DNA reads TGTGCCAGCGGCTTGCATGGACAAGAGACCCAGTACTTC. The chain uses TRBV11-3 and TRBJ2-5; unclear D gene. Germline values: CDR1 SGHNT, CDR2 YENEEA. The CDR3 spans 13 residues.

The chain couples TRBV5-4 to TRBJ2-7, with 7 bases identical to TRBD1. The CDR3 has 14 residues. V gave up 4 bases and J gave up 6 bases; unmatched junction bases: 10. Germline V gene sequence: CDR1 SGHNT, CDR2 YYREEE (reference sequence). CDR3 in DNA: TGTGCCAGCAGCATGGGCCTAGGGGGCTCCGAGCAGTACGTC. Encoded protein: CASSMGLGGSEQYV.

This clonotype was seen once. The genes are TRBV9 and TRBJ2-3, with 10 bases fitting TRBD1. Trimming cost V 4 bases and J 13 bases; bases outside gene matches: 15. Germline V gene sequence: CDR1 SGDLS, CDR2 YYNGEE. The CDR3 extends over 15 amino acids. The DNA of the CDR3 is TGTGCCAGCAGCCCCGGGACAGGGGATCACACAGCTAAGTATTTT. It codes for CASSPGTGDHTAKYF.

As for this clonotype: A read error is likely, as this CDR3 ends without the conserved phenylalanine or tryptophan. The limits of the CDR3 on the DNA are not certain, so only TCRdb's listed CDR3 is given. The gene calls are TRBV9 and TRBJ2-5; the table calls TRBD2, which could not be checked here. The CDR3 has 14 residues if both end residues are counted. Germline V gives CDR1 SGDLS, CDR2 YYNGEE. The CDR3 spells CASSRAGERETEYL.

This chain joins TRBV7-8 and TRBJ2-3; D remains unclear. Germline-derived CDR1 and CDR2 are SGHVS and FQNEAQ. This CDR3 is 16 amino acids long. V was cut by 0 bases and J by 7 bases, with 17 bases left in between. The CDR3 loop reads CASSLAGWSDTHTQYF. CDR3 nucleotide sequence: TGTGCCAGCAGCTTAGCGGGATGGAGCGATACGCATACGCAGTATTTT.

A note on this clonotype: The CDR3 end shows no conserved phenylalanine or tryptophan, and so a read error is likely. Because the CDR3's place on the DNA is in doubt, the DNA is left out and the CDR3 is given as listed by TCRdb. This chain joins TRBV2 and TRBJ1-2; the D call TRBD1 from the table was never checked on the DNA. With termini counted, the CDR3 has 15 amino acids. Germline V gene lookup returns CDR1 SNHLY and CDR2 FYNNEI. CDR3 region: CASSDGGIHEHVFGP.

Note on this clonotype: The junction does not match germline at one end; this may be a read error. The CDR3 nucleotides are TGTGCCAGCTTAGCGGGGGGTCCCCATAAGCAGTTTTTT. Its translation: CASLAGGPHKQFF. J is TRBJ2-3 and V is TRBV2; 10 bases line up with TRBD2. Germline lookup yields CDR1 SNHLY and CDR2 FYNNEI. This CDR3 is built from 13 residues.

Worth noting for this clonotype: As the CDR3 is not closed by the conserved phenylalanine or tryptophan, this likely results from a read error. The DNA is omitted, as the CDR3 cannot be located on it reliably, and the CDR3 follows TCRdb's listing. This chain links TRBV7-8 with TRBJ1-2. Germline CDR1 is SGHVS and CDR2 is FQNEAQ. The CDR3 is 13 residues long, counting both termini. The CDR3 loop is CASSLAGGPGKTY.

This clonotype was detected a few times. The V and J genes are TRBV2 and TRBJ2-7; perhaps TRBD2 as D (6 bases). V was cut by 6 bases and J by 0 bases, with 12 bases left in between. Germline CDR1 and CDR2: SNHLY and FYNNEI. CDR3 size: 14 residues. DNA of the CDR3: TGTGCCAGCAGACTCGCGGGGACCTCCTACGAGCAGTACTTC. It specifies CASRLAGTSYEQYF.

V usage is TRBV11-3 and J usage is TRBJ1-2; D gene unclear. Germline V CDR1 and CDR2: SGHNT, YENEEA. The CDR3 has 15 amino acids. The V end lost 0 bases, the J end lost 4 bases, and 12 bases lay between the germline ends. DNA of the CDR3: TGTGCCAGCAGCTTAGATGTGAGCTCGGTCTATGGCTACACCTTC. It yields the protein CASSLDVSSVYGYTF.

The J gene is TRBJ1-6, the V gene TRBV24-1; D might be TRBD1 (5 bases). CDR1 and CDR2 from the germline V gene are KGHDR and SFDVKD. The CDR3 spans 13 residues. V was clipped by 12 bases and J by 0 bases, with 8 bases between them. The CDR3 here is CADSASYNSPLHF. The CDR3 DNA is TGTGCCGACAGCGCCTCCTATAATTCACCCCTCCACTTT.

This rearrangement joins TRBV7-9 to TRBJ1-1, with 8 bases fitting TRBD1. The ends lost 3 bases at V and 14 bases at J; junction bases unmatched: 17. The V gene's germline CDR1 is SEHNR and CDR2 FQNEAQ (reference sequence). The length of the CDR3 is 15 residues. Written as DNA, the CDR3 is TGTGCCAGCAGCTTTGAACGGACAGGGAACACTGATGAGTTCTTT. This gives the protein CASSFERTGNTDEFF.

Points on this clonotype: As the CDR3 is not closed by the conserved phenylalanine or tryptophan, this likely results from a read error. The limits of the CDR3 on the DNA are not certain, so only TCRdb's listed CDR3 is given. The V gene is TRBV7-9, the J gene TRBJ2-5; TRBD1, the table's D call, lacks a check against the DNA. The CDR3 is 12 amino acids long, termini counted. Looked up from germline, CDR1 is SEHNR and CDR2 is FQNEAQ (reference sequence). The CDR3 sequence is CAGEGARETQNL.

A note on this clonotype: Given the absence of the conserved phenylalanine or tryptophan at the CDR3 end, a read error is likely. Because the CDR3's place on the DNA is in doubt, the DNA is left out and the CDR3 is given as listed by TCRdb. This rearrangement joins TRBV7-8 to TRBJ1-2. Germline lookup yields CDR1 SGHVS and CDR2 FQNEAQ. The CDR3 is made up of 13 amino acids, end residues included. The CDR3 loop is CASSLAGGAGTPY.

V and J are TRBV14 and TRBJ2-7; the D gene could be TRBD1 or TRBD2 (6 bases each). The V gene's germline CDR1 is SGHDN and CDR2 FVKESK. This CDR3 is 12 amino acids long. V shed 6 bases and J shed 6 bases, with 12 bases lying between them. This CDR3 is CASSEGGFEQYV. DNA of the CDR3: TGTGCCAGCAGTGAAGGGGGGTTCGAGCAGTACGTC.

This chain joins TRBV7-9 and TRBJ2-6, with 9 bases identical to TRBD2. V dropped 2 bases and J dropped 16; count of bases not matched to a gene: 15. The CDR3 is 16 residues long. Germline V gene data show CDR1 as SEHNR and CDR2 as FQNEAQ (reference sequence). Here the CDR3 reads CASSLQRSGGSNELTF. The CDR3 DNA is TGTGCCAGCAGCTTACAAAGAAGCGGGGGGAGCAATGAGCTGACTTTC.